This TCR beta chain was sequenced for a study of shared clonotypes between healthy human individuals. Overall study findings and caveats: Non-shared clonotypes had lower generation probabilities than clonotypes shared by all four sorted-subset donors.

The CDR3 has 15 amino acids. Germline lookup yields CDR1 SGHTA and CDR2 FQGNSA. V lost 1 base, J lost 6 bases, and 13 bases lay in between. As regards this clone: The antigen remains unidentified.

Clones were read by immunoSEQ multiplex PCR, and TCRdb kept only the in-frame ones, dropping some. The data show roughly 2,300,000 clones, with roughly 90% seen just once and 0.37% held by the top ten. The chain recombines TRBV7-2 with TRBJ2-1, with no clear D. The specimen sequenced was naive CD4+ T cells from PBMCs. Subset denoted: CD45RA+ positively selected. The source of this sequence is a man younger than 35 in good health. Some clones in this sample may be carry-over from other donors' samples. CDR3 in DNA: TGTGCCAGCAGCTTAGGTAGAGATTTTGGCAATGAGCAGTTCTTC. Its protein is CASSLGRDFGNEQFF.